This T cell receptor (beta chain) comes out of a study of T cells in Graves' hyperthyroidism and ophthalmopathy. The study left out patients who had uncontrolled infection, other autoimmune disease, pregnancy or lactation. This clonotype was recorded at least ten times. This CDR3 is built from 15 residues. Germline CDR1 is SGHRS and CDR2 is YFSETQ. Between the trimmed V and J ends, which lost 1 base and 6 bases, there was a span of 17 bases. Amplification of TCR beta CDR3 regions used RNA as the template. Initially, a first-round RT-PCR of the TCR CDR3 employed the HTBI primer set. Each CDR3 protein is one row after TCRdb ran MiXCR on the multiplex PCR reads. Of about 290,000 distinct CDR3 sequences listed, around 13% were seen once; the top ten hold roughly 7.9%.

The clonotype originates from a woman between 40 and 55 years old with Graves' hyperthyroidism. This chain joins TRBV5-1 and TRBJ2-7, with a weak D call TRBD2 (6 bases). Sequencing was carried out using blood. CDR3 in amino acids: CASSLMRDGAGEQYF. The CDR3 coding sequence is TGCGCCAGCAGCTTGATGCGGGATGGCGCCGGCGAGCAGTACTTC.